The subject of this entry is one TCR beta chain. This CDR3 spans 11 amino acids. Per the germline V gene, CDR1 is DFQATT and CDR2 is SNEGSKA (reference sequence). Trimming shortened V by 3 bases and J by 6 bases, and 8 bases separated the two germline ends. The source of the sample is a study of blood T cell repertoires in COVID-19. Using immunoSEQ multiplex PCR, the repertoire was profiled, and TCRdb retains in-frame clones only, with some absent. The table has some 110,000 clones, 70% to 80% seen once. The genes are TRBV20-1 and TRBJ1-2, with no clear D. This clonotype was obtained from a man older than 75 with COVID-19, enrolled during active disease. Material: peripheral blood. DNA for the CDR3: TGCAGTGCTAGCTTAGACAATGGCTACACCTTC. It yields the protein CSASLDNGYTF.